Listed here are 24 T cell receptor beta chains from one sample, sequenced in a study of regulatory T cells in long-lasting Graves disease. Specified time point: newly diagnosed GD, antithyroid drugs for less than 3 months. Construction of the TCR library relied on RNA isolated from PBMCs. Investigators prepared the TCR beta libraries by applying iRepertoire HTBI primers and Arm-PCR of CDR3 regions. TCRdb re-called the multiplex PCR reads through MiXCR, storing one row per CDR3 protein. The repertoire holds 350,000 to 450,000 distinct CDR3 sequences, with over 9.5% as singletons. This sample was shared with a second study, whose subject was T cells in Graves' hyperthyroidism and ophthalmopathy.

The sequenced sample was peripheral blood mononuclear cells (PBMCs), obtained at new diagnosis, from a patient treated with antithyroid drugs. These TCRs come from a woman between 18 and 29 years old with Graves disease.

There are many counts of this clonotype. V is TRBV12-3 or TRBV12-4 and J is TRBJ1-4; 7 nucleotides match TRBD1. V lost 1 base, J lost 8 bases, and 7 bases stayed unmatched. The length of the CDR3 is 15 residues. The CDR3 DNA reads TGTGCCAGCAGTTTAGGGGGACAGTCGAGGGAAAAACTGTTTTTT. Amino acids: CASSLGGQSREKLFF.

The sample holds many counts of this clonotype. This sequence joins TRBV7-9 and TRBJ2-3, with TRBD2 matching over 14 bases. The CDR3 loop spans 18 amino acids. CDR1 SEHNR and CDR2 FQNEAQ come from the germline V gene (reference sequence). The V and J ends lost 5 bases and 4 bases, in that order; junction bases with no gene match: 11. This CDR3 is CASSAGTSGRINADTQYF. In DNA, the CDR3 is TGTGCCAGCAGCGCCGGGACTAGCGGGAGAATAAACGCAGATACGCAGTATTTT. Full variable domain (rest looked up from reference TRBV7-9 and TRBJ2-3): DTGVSQNPRHKITKRGQNVTFRCDPISEHNRLYWYRQTLGQGPEFLTYFQNEAQLEKSRLLSDRFSAERPKGSFSTLEIQRTEQGDSAMYLCASSAGTSGRINADTQYFGPGTRLTVL.

This clonotype was seen a handful of times. The V and J genes are TRBV7-8 and TRBJ1-3, with no clear D. CDR1 and CDR2 (germline): SGHVS, FQNEAQ. V was clipped by 5 bases and J by 0 bases, with 20 bases between them. This CDR3 has 18 residues. The CDR3 spells CASSRLGYQPSSGNTIYF. DNA of the CDR3: TGTGCCAGCAGCCGGCTGGGTTACCAACCAAGCTCTGGAAACACCATATATTTT.

At least ten counts were recorded for this clonotype. This chain's CDR3 is CASSQGVASDEQFF. DNA of the CDR3: TGTGCCAGCAGCCAAGGTGTCGCGAGCGATGAGCAGTTCTTC. The V and J genes are TRBV3-1 and TRBJ2-1, with D unclear. Trimming took 1 base from V and 8 from J, leaving 12 bases between them. This CDR3 comprises 14 residues. Germline V gene data show CDR1 as LGHDT and CDR2 as YNNKEL (reference sequence).

This clonotype was observed many times. The chain couples TRBV10-3 to TRBJ1-2; 7 bases fit TRBD1. Germline CDR1 is ENHRY and CDR2 is SYGVKD. The CDR3 is 14 residues long. J lost 4 bases, V lost 3 bases, and 5 bases had no gene match. The CDR3 is CAISETGVSYGYTF. For the CDR3, the DNA is TGTGCCATCAGTGAAACAGGGGTGAGCTATGGCTACACCTTC.

This clonotype showed up many times. Written as DNA, the CDR3 is TGCAGCGGGACATTTTCCTACAATGAGCAGTTCTTC. It yields the protein CSGTFSYNEQFF. This chain connects TRBV29-1 to TRBJ2-1, with D possibly being TRBD1 (5 bases). The V gene's germline CDR1 is SQVTM and CDR2 ANQGSEA. This CDR3 is built from 12 residues. Trimming pared 7 bases from V and 1 base from J, leaving 8 bases between.

As regards this clonotype: A clone one base away is much larger, so this may be a read error. This chain joins TRBV6-1 and TRBJ1-5; D unresolved. The CDR3 is 16 amino acids. CDR1 MNHNS and CDR2 SASEGT come from the germline V gene. Trimming pared 4 bases from V and 4 bases from J, leaving 17 bases between. The CDR3 coding sequence is TGTGCCAGCAGTGGAGGAACTTACAGTCCTAATCAGCCCCAGCATTTT. It yields the protein CASSGGTYSPNQPQHF.

The rearrangement uses TRBV7-2 and TRBJ2-7; D might be TRBD2 (6 bases). Germline V gene data show CDR1 as SGHTA and CDR2 as FQGNSA. V lost 2 bases, J lost 4 bases, and 15 bases lay in between. This CDR3 region has 15 residues. The CDR3 here is CASSLFAGYSYEQYV. The CDR3 nucleotides are TGTGCCAGCAGCTTATTCGCGGGGTATTCTTACGAGCAGTACGTC.

The chain carries TRBV18 and TRBJ2-2, with 10 bases lining up with TRBD2. This CDR3 spans 18 amino acids. The V gene end was trimmed by 1 base and the J gene end by 4 bases; junction bases not matched to a gene: 9. Germline CDR1 reads KGHSH; CDR2 reads LQKENI. CDR3 in DNA: TGTGCCAGCTCACCACAGAGCGGGAGGGCCACGGGCACCGGGGAGCTGTTTTTT. It encodes CASSPQSGRATGTGELFF.

In this sample, this clonotype turned up many times. J is TRBJ2-5 and V is TRBV12-3 or TRBV12-4; 8 bases are a match to TRBD2. The CDR3 contains 16 residues. The junction had 9 bases not matched to a gene; V was cut back by 5 bases and J by 1 base. The CDR3 DNA sequence: TGTGCCAGCAGTCAGTCCGGGAGGGCACTCCAAGAGACCCAGTACTTC. Its translation: CASSQSGRALQETQYF.

This clonotype was observed at least ten times. J is TRBJ2-5 and V is TRBV7-9; D gene unclear. Germline CDR1 SEHNR, CDR2 FQNEAQ (reference sequence). V dropped 7 bases and J dropped 2 bases, with 11 bases sitting between them. The CDR3 has 13 residues. The CDR3 region is CASTTQRQETQYF. In nucleotides, the CDR3 is TGTGCCAGCACGACACAGCGACAAGAGACCCAGTACTTC.

J is TRBJ2-3 and V is TRBV13; 9 positions agree with TRBD2. Per the germline V gene, CDR1 is PRHDT and CDR2 is FYEKMQ (reference sequence). J was trimmed by 6 bases and V by 2 bases; bases with no gene match: 12. The CDR3 has 17 amino acids. Here the CDR3 DNA reads TGTGCCAGCAGCTTAAGGGTGCGGCGGGGGGGCCGGGATACGCAGTATTTT. Its protein is CASSLRVRRGGRDTQYF.

The CDR3 DNA sequence: TGTGCCAGCAGTTATGGCATTGGTGAGCAGTTCTTC. As protein: CASSYGIGEQFF. The chain recombines TRBV6-5 with TRBJ2-1; D unresolved. The CDR3 is 12 residues long. V was clipped by 3 bases and J by 9 bases, with 9 bases between them. Germline V gene lookup returns CDR1 MNHEY and CDR2 SVGAGI.

This clonotype came up a few times. The chain uses TRBV10-3 and TRBJ2-2, with D possibly being TRBD1 (5 bases). The CDR3 has 18 residues. From germline, CDR1 is ENHRY and CDR2 SYGVKD. Trimming took off 3 bases at V and 2 bases at J, with 19 bases between the two ends. The CDR3 nucleotides read TGTGCCATCAGTGATCAGATTATCAGACAGACTAACACCGGGGAGCTGTTTTTT. Amino acids: CAISDQIIRQTNTGELFF.

This clonotype was detected a few times. The chain carries TRBV7-7 and TRBJ2-3; D unresolved. V was pared by 2 bases and J by 2 bases, with 11 bases between. The CDR3 loop spans 15 amino acids. Looked up from germline, CDR1 is SSHAT and CDR2 is FNYEAQ (reference sequence). The CDR3 DNA sequence: TGTGCCAGCAGCTTAAACGTCACCTTCACAGATACGCAGTATTTT. It yields the protein CASSLNVTFTDTQYF. The full variable domain, with the rest looked up from reference TRBV7-7 and TRBJ2-3, is GAGVSQSPRYKVTKRGQDVTLRCDPISSHATLYWYQQALGQGPEFLTYFNYEAQPDKSGLPSDRFSAERPEGSISTLTIQRTEQRDSAMYRCASSLNVTFTDTQYFGPGTRLTVL.

This clonotype has a count of ten or more. The gene calls are TRBV6-1 and TRBJ1-3; D is ambiguous. V was clipped by 7 bases and J by 0 bases, with 16 bases between them. Germline V gene sequence: CDR1 MNHNS, CDR2 SASEGT. This CDR3 is built from 16 residues. The CDR3 coding sequence is TGTGCCAGCACCCCAACGCGAGAATACTCTGGAAACACCATATATTTT. It codes for CASTPTREYSGNTIYF.

The table lists this clonotype with many counts. The rearrangement joins TRBV28 to TRBJ1-5; D unclear. The V end was cut by 6 bases, the J end by 7 bases, with 13 bases between. The CDR3 has 13 residues. CDR1 and CDR2 (germline): MDHEN, SYDVKM. As DNA, the CDR3 is TGTGCCAGCAGGGGTAACGGGAGGCAGCCCCAGCATTTT. This translates into CASRGNGRQPQHF.

This clonotype was counted many times. The V and J genes are TRBV10-3 and TRBJ1-1, with D possibly matching TRBD1 (5 bases). Germline CDR1 is ENHRY and CDR2 is SYGVKD. The CDR3 is made up of 14 amino acids. Between the trimmed V and J ends, which lost 2 bases and 1 base, there was a span of 8 bases. The CDR3 sequence: CAISEARANTEAFF. CDR3 DNA sequence: TGTGCCATCAGTGAGGCCAGGGCGAACACTGAAGCTTTCTTT.

Only one count was recorded for this clonotype. Just one base apart from a much larger clone, this may be a read error. This sequence joins TRBV6-5 and TRBJ2-1, with 7 bases matching TRBD2. CDR3 length: 16 residues. Germline loops: CDR1 MNHEY, CDR2 SVGAGI. The CDR3 bases are TGTGCCAGCGGTTACCCGGCTGCGGGAGCTTACGATGAGCAGTTCTTC. Protein product: CASGYPAAGAYDEQFF.

This clonotype was detected ten times or more. The J gene is TRBJ2-1, the V gene TRBV20-1; 8 nucleotides line up with TRBD2. This CDR3 comprises 15 residues. Germline V gene data show CDR1 as DFQATT and CDR2 as SNEGSKA (reference sequence). V trimming: 3 bases; J trimming: 4 bases; junction bases outside the gene matches: 8. In DNA form, the CDR3 reads TGCAGTGCTAGTGGGCGGGCTAGCGGGTACAATGAGCAGTTCTTC. Residues: CSASGRASGYNEQFF.

This clonotype was counted ten times or more. The chain couples TRBV2 to TRBJ1-2, with 7 bases matching TRBD1. Germline loops: CDR1 SNHLY, CDR2 FYNNEI. This CDR3 comprises 13 residues. V shed 4 bases, J shed 6 bases, and the junction held 5 bases outside the gene matches. The CDR3 DNA sequence: TGTGCCAGCAGTGTTCTTACAGGGGATGGCTACACCTTC. This translates into CASSVLTGDGYTF.

The chain carries TRBV4-3 and TRBJ2-3; 9 nucleotides agree with TRBD2. The CDR3 has 18 residues. Germline-derived CDR1 and CDR2 are LGHNA and YSLEER. V shed 5 bases and J 3 bases; nucleotides not matched to a gene: 15. The CDR3 spells CASSYLSSSAGGTDTQYF. The CDR3 nucleotides are TGCGCCAGCAGCTACCTGAGTAGCTCAGCGGGGGGTACAGATACGCAGTATTTT.

This clonotype appeared many times. J is TRBJ1-1 and V is TRBV7-9; no clear D. V was pared by 6 bases and J by 4 bases, with 12 bases between. CDR3 length equals 13 residues. Germline-derived CDR1 and CDR2 are SEHNR and FQNEAQ (reference sequence). The CDR3 DNA is TGTGCCAGCAGGGGTTTTTGGGGCACTGAAGCTTTCTTT. Its protein product is CASRGFWGTEAFF.

This clonotype was picked up many times. The J gene is TRBJ2-1, the V gene TRBV20-1; no definite D call. Germline V gene lookup returns CDR1 DFQATT and CDR2 SNEGSKA (reference sequence). This CDR3 has 14 residues. Deletions cut 1 base from V and 2 bases from J, with 9 bases between. The CDR3 sequence is CSARGEPAYNEQFF. The CDR3 DNA sequence: TGCAGTGCTAGAGGGGAACCGGCCTACAATGAGCAGTTCTTC.